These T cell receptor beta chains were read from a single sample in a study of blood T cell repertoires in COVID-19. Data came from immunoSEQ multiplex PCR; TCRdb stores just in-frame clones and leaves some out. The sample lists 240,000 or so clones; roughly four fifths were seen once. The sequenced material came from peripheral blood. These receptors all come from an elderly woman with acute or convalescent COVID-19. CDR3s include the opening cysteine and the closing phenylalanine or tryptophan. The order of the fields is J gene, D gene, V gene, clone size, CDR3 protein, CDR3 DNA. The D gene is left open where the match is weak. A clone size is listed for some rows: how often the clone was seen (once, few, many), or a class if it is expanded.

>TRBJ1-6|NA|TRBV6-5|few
CASSAQGYGNSPLHF
TGTGCCAGCAGCGCCCAGGGGTACGGAAATTCACCCCTCCACTTT
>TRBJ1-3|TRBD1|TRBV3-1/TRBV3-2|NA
CASSPPTGGLNTIYF
TGTGCCAGCAGCCCACCAACAGGGGGCCTAAACACCATATATTTT
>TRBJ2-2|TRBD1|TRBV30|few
CAWPGQGAKNTGELFF
TGTGCCTGGCCGGGACAGGGGGCGAAGAACACCGGGGAGCTGTTTTTT
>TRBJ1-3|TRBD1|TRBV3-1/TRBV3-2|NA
CASLGQAGNTIYF
TGTGCCAGCCTAGGACAGGCCGGAAACACCATATATTTT
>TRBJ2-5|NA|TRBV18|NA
CASGGAQETQYF
TGTGCCAGCGGTGGGGCCCAAGAGACCCAGTACTTC
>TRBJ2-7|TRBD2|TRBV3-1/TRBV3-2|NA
CASSQETGGLREQYF
TGTGCCAGCAGCCAAGAAACGGGGGGGCTAAGGGAGCAGTACTTC
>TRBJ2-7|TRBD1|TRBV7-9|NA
CASSLGQGPPEQYF
TGTGCCAGCAGCTTGGGACAGGGACCCCCCGAGCAGTACTTC
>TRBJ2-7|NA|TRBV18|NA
CASSRSGGTYEQYF
TGTGCCAGCTCACGTTCCGGGGGAACCTACGAGCAGTACTTC
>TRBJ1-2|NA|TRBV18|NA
CASSPFFASDSAVIDGYTF
TGTGCCAGCTCACCTTTTTTTGCCTCGGACAGCGCGGTGATAGATGGCTACACCTTC
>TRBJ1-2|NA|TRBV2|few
CASSGNRNNYGYTF
TGTGCCAGCAGTGGTAACAGGAACAACTATGGCTACACCTTC
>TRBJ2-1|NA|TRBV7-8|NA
CASSSDYAPTNEQFF
TGTGCCAGCAGCTCCGACTACGCGCCTACAAATGAGCAGTTCTTC
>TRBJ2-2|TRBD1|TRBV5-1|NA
CASSLTGGSTGELFF
TGCGCCAGCAGCTTGACAGGGGGCTCGACCGGGGAGCTGTTTTTT
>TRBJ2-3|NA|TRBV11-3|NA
CASSVRTVSDTQYF
TGTGCCAGCAGCGTAAGGACAGTTTCAGATACGCAGTATTTT
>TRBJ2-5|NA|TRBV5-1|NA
CASSSTGRGGANREETQYF
TGCGCCAGCAGCTCGACTGGGCGGGGCGGGGCCAACCGAGAGGAGACCCAGTACTTC
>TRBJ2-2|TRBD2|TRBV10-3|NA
CAISEEGFGGGNTGELFF
TGTGCCATCAGTGAGGAAGGCTTCGGCGGGGGGAACACCGGGGAGCTGTTTTTT
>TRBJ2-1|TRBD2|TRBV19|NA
CASTPVAGVFYEQFF
TGTGCCAGTACCCCCGTAGCGGGGGTTTTCTATGAGCAGTTCTTC
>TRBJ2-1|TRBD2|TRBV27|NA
CASSRLGGGALTYNEQFF
TGTGCCAGCAGCCGTCTGGGCGGGGGGGCCTTAACGTACAATGAGCAGTTCTTC
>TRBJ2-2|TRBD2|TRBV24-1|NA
CATSDLGTSGLLNTGELFF
TGTGCCACCAGTGATTTAGGGACTAGCGGACTACTGAACACCGGGGAGCTGTTTTTT
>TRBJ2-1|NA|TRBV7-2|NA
CASSRTWQGYNEQFF
TGTGCCAGCAGCCGTACGTGGCAGGGCTACAATGAGCAGTTCTTC
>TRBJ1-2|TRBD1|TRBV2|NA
CASSEDRPGGGYGYTF
TGTGCCAGCAGTGAAGACAGGCCAGGGGGCGGGTATGGCTACACCTTC
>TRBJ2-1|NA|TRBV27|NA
CASRRQATYNEQFF
TGTGCCAGCAGGAGACAGGCGACCTACAATGAGCAGTTCTTC
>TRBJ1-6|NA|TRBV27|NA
CASSPGSSRAHATLHF
TGTGCCAGCAGTCCCGGAAGCTCCAGGGCTCACGCGACCCTCCACTTT
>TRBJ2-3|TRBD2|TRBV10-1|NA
CASSPGTSGGGGTDTQYF
TGCGCCAGCAGCCCCGGGACTAGCGGGGGAGGGGGCACAGATACGCAGTATTTT
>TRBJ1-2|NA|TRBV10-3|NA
CAISGQIIYGYTF
TGTGCCATCAGTGGTCAGATAATCTATGGCTACACCTTC
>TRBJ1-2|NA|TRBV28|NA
CASRPPYRFDGYTF
TGTGCCAGCAGACCCCCCTACAGGTTTGATGGCTACACCTTC
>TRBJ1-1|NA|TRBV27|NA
CASSLRGMNTEAFF
TGTGCCAGCAGTTTAAGGGGGATGAACACTGAAGCTTTCTTT
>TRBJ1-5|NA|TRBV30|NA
CAWSAQGSQPQHF
TGTGCCTGGAGTGCACAGGGAAGTCAGCCCCAGCATTTT
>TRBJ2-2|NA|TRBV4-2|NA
CASSLGLPWSTGELFF
TGTGCCAGCAGCCTGGGACTCCCATGGTCTACCGGGGAGCTGTTTTTT
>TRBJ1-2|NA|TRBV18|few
CASSPEGAGTGYTF
TGTGCCAGCTCACCAGAGGGCGCGGGGACGGGCTACACCTTC
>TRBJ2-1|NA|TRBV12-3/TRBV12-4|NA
CASSVRLPNEQFF
TGTGCCAGCAGTGTGCGGCTGCCCAATGAGCAGTTCTTC
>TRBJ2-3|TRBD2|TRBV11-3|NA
CASSSTSGGRRSDTQYF
TGTGCCAGCAGCTCCACTAGCGGGGGGCGGAGGTCAGATACGCAGTATTTT
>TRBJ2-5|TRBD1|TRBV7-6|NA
CASSPTTGWETQYF
TGTGCCAGCAGCCCTACGACAGGGTGGGAGACCCAGTACTTC
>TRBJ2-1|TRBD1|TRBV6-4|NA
CASSPGGSSYNEQFF
TGTGCCAGCAGTCCAGGGGGCAGCTCCTACAATGAGCAGTTCTTC
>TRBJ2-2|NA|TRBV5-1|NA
CASSSDRPNTGELFF
TGCGCCAGCAGCTCCGACAGACCGAACACCGGGGAGCTGTTTTTT
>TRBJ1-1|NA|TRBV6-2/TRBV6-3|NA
CASSYPGTLNTEAFF
TGTGCCAGCAGTTACCCTGGGACATTGAACACTGAAGCTTTCTTT
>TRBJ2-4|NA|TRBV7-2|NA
CASSLGPGVVKNIQYF
TGTGCCAGCAGCTTAGGTCCGGGAGTGGTAAAAAACATTCAGTACTTC
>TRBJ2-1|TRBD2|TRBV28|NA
CASSPPAGGRGRGEQFF
TGTGCCAGCAGTCCCCCGGCGGGGGGCCGAGGTCGAGGTGAGCAGTTCTTC
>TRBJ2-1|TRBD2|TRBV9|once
CASSVDGGGEQFF
TGTGCCAGCAGCGTAGATGGGGGAGGGGAGCAGTTCTTC
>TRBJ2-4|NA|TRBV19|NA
CASSRGPGEVKHIQYF
TGTGCCAGTAGTCGCGGGCCAGGGGAAGTGAAGCACATTCAGTACTTC
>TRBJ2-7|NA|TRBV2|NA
CASRVAGLYEQYF
TGTGCCAGCAGGGTTGCGGGACTCTACGAGCAGTACTTC
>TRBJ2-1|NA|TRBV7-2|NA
CASTPESSYNEQFF
TGTGCCAGCACCCCCGAGTCCTCCTACAATGAGCAGTTCTTC
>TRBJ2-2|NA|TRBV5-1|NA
CASSIDGVRSGELFF
TGCGCCAGCAGCATCGACGGAGTAAGAAGCGGGGAGCTGTTTTTT
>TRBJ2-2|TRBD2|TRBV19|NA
CASSASGVNTGELFF
TGTGCCAGTAGTGCTAGCGGGGTGAACACCGGGGAGCTGTTTTTT
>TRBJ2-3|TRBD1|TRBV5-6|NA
CASSANRGLPDTQYF
TGTGCCAGCAGCGCAAACAGGGGGCTGCCAGATACGCAGTATTTT
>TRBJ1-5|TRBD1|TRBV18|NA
CASSMTGNQPQHF
TGTGCCAGCTCAATGACAGGGAACCAGCCCCAGCATTTT
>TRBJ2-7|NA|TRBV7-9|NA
CASSSGIYEQYF
TGTGCCAGCAGCTCAGGGATTTACGAGCAGTACTTC